The sample holds many counts of the clone carrying this T cell receptor (beta chain). This entry comes from a study of blood T cell repertoires in COVID-19. Study context: The cDNA or gDNA used as material had been derived from T cells, B-cell-depleted T cells, or PBMCs.

V trimming: 4 bases; J trimming: 2 bases; junction bases outside the gene matches: 3. This CDR3 is built from 14 residues. Germline loops: CDR1 SEHNR, CDR2 FQNEAQ (reference sequence). Per the authors' pipeline: Amplifying reference gene primers gave estimates of nucleated cell counts. Clones were sequenced by immunoSEQ multiplex PCR, and TCRdb holds only the in-frame ones, with some missing. The V and J calls and clone size were taken over from that table, and D and trimming were inferred from the DNA. The sample lists 250,000 or so clones; around four fifths were seen once. The sequence derives from a woman aged 55-69 years with active or convalescent COVID-19. Sequencing input: peripheral blood. The rearrangement links TRBV7-9 to TRBJ2-7, with 9 bases lining up with TRBD1. As DNA, the CDR3 is TGTGCCAGCAGCTGGGGACAGGGAACCTACGAGCAGTACTTC. Translated: CASSWGQGTYEQYF.